Described below is a single TCR beta chain sequence and its context. Germline CDR1 and CDR2: MNHEY and SVGAGI. V was clipped by 6 bases and J by 13 bases; unmatched bases: 14. The CDR3 sequence is 14 residues long. These data belong to a study of T cell changes during pregnancy in multiple sclerosis. The data were produced by immunoSEQ multiplex PCR, yet TCRdb's version contains in-frame clones alone and is incomplete. The sample consists of 50,000 to 65,000 clones, roughly 87% of them appearing once. The TCR was taken from a female donor in good health, enrolled as a control in a pregnancy study. This specimen was peripheral blood, taken in the third trimester of pregnancy. The chain has TRBV6-5 and TRBJ1-4; 7 positions agree with TRBD1. The DNA for the CDR3 is TGTGCCAGCAGCATCCGGGACAGCGGGGGTTCACTGTTTTTT. It specifies CASSIRDSGGSLFF.